This T cell receptor beta chain was identified in a study of PD-1 blockade in classical Hodgkin lymphoma. Using immunoSEQ multiplex PCR, the repertoire was profiled, and TCRdb retains in-frame clones only, with some absent. Of roughly 20,000 clones listed, 65% to 80% were seen once; the top ten hold around a quarter. This CDR3 comprises 15 residues. CDR1 and CDR2 (germline): MGHRA, YSYEKL. Trimming pared 4 bases from V and 7 bases from J, leaving 16 bases between. All patients relapsed after autologous stem cell transplantation, and brentuximab vedotin exposure varied. The patients, who had relapsed/refractory classical Hodgkin lymphoma, achieved best responses of complete response, partial response or progressive disease. This clone was detected once. Antigen unknown. Study-wide results and limits: Complete responders possessed baseline diversity comparable to newly diagnosed patients. Compared with healthy donors, newly diagnosed patients reportedly showed lower baseline TCR diversity.

The specimen comprised peripheral blood mononuclear cells (PBMCs), sampled before the second cycle of nivolumab. The V gene is TRBV4-1, the J gene TRBJ1-4, with a tentative D call TRBD1 (6 bases). This TCR was recovered from a human donor with classical Hodgkin lymphoma. CDR3 residues: CASSPRQGRVEKLFF. In DNA form, the CDR3 reads TGCGCCAGCAGCCCACGTCAGGGGCGTGTTGAAAAACTGTTTTTT.